This is a list of T cell receptor beta chains from one sample in a study of pediatric ulcerative colitis. Profiled with immunoSEQ multiplex PCR; TCRdb holds only in-frame clones, not every one. The repertoire holds fewer than 7,000 clones, with nearly 90% as singletons. Source material: blood. The source of these receptors is a girl aged 5-17 years who was a control in a study of pediatric ulcerative colitis. Each CDR3 is given with its conserved first and last residue. The D gene is left open where the match is weak. Size is omitted from some rows. Given values are once, few, many or a class for expanded clones.

size	V	D	length	J	CDR3	DNA
few	TRBV6-5	.	13	TRBJ2-1	CAASASSYNEQFF	TGTGCCGCTAGCGCTAGCTCCTACAATGAGCAGTTCTTC
.	TRBV18	.	14	TRBJ2-7	CASYRDGGAYEQYF	TGTGCCAGCTATCGGGATGGCGGAGCCTACGAGCAGTACTTC
.	TRBV7-9	TRBD2	16	TRBJ2-3	CASSLTGTSPSDTQYF	TGTGCCAGCAGCTTAACAGGGACTAGCCCATCAGATACGCAGTATTTT
.	TRBV28	.	14	TRBJ1-1	CASTLVQGSPEAFF	TGTGCCAGCACCTTGGTTCAGGGGTCCCCTGAAGCTTTCTTT
.	TRBV20-1	.	11	TRBJ1-5	CSAAINQPQHF	TGCAGTGCTGCGATCAATCAGCCCCAGCATTTT
once	TRBV9	.	14	TRBJ2-7	CASSVDSRAYEQYF	TGTGCCAGCAGCGTAGACAGCAGGGCCTACGAGCAGTACTTC
.	TRBV18	TRBD1	15	TRBJ1-1	CASSPFGTGNTEAFF	TGTGCCAGCTCACCGTTCGGGACAGGGAACACTGAAGCTTTCTTT
.	TRBV5-4	TRBD1	18	TRBJ2-1	CASSPPFRDRGRENEQFF	TGTGCCAGCAGCCCGCCCTTCCGGGACAGGGGACGAGAGAATGAGCAGTTCTTC
.	TRBV19	.	13	TRBJ1-5	CASSRDRDQPQHF	TGTGCCAGTAGTAGGGACCGAGATCAGCCCCAGCATTTT
.	TRBV5-6	.	15	TRBJ1-2	CASSLGQGVYYGYTF	TGTGCCAGCAGCTTGGGGCAGGGTGTATACTATGGCTACACCTTC
.	TRBV4-3	.	16	TRBJ1-3	CASSQEVSFSGNTIYF	TGCGCCAGCAGCCAAGAGGTCTCCTTCTCTGGAAACACCATATATTTT
.	TRBV5-4	.	15	TRBJ2-7	CASSLGGQEGSEQYF	TGTGCCAGCAGCTTAGGGGGGCAAGAGGGCTCCGAGCAGTACTTC
.	TRBV4-1	.	16	TRBJ2-7	CASSHRWVLKAYEQYF	TGCGCCAGCAGCCATCGCTGGGTCCTAAAGGCATACGAGCAGTACTTC
.	TRBV6-1	TRBD2	13	TRBJ2-1	CASRLAGVSEQFF	TGTGCGAGTCGGCTAGCGGGAGTCTCAGAGCAGTTCTTC
.	TRBV29-1	.	12	TRBJ2-1	CSVHSSYNEQFF	TGCAGCGTTCATAGCTCCTACAATGAGCAGTTCTTC
.	TRBV7-8	.	14	TRBJ1-1	CASLQLGLGTEAFF	TGTGCCAGCCTCCAGTTGGGGCTCGGCACTGAAGCTTTCTTT
.	TRBV5-1	.	15	TRBJ2-3	CASSRHRGKQDTQYF	TGCGCCAGCAGCAGACATAGGGGGAAACAAGATACGCAGTATTTT
.	TRBV6-6	TRBD1	13	TRBJ2-7	CASTPQGGAEQYF	TGTGCCAGCACCCCCCAAGGGGGCGCCGAGCAGTACTTC
.	TRBV7-8	.	12	TRBJ1-1	CASSLGGYEAFF	TGTGCCAGCAGCTTAGGAGGTTATGAAGCTTTCTTT
.	TRBV15	TRBD2	17	TRBJ2-7	CATSRDVSGRFAYEQYF	TGTGCCACCAGCAGAGATGTAAGCGGGAGATTTGCCTACGAGCAGTACTTC
.	TRBV30	.	14	TRBJ1-5	CAWSGSKLSQPQHF	TGTGCCTGGAGCGGTTCGAAGCTATCTCAGCCCCAGCATTTT
once	TRBV7-9	TRBD2	19	TRBJ2-3	CAFQGGKSAGESGTDTQYF	TGTGCCTTTCAGGGAGGTAAATCAGCGGGGGAGAGTGGAACAGATACGCAGTATTTT